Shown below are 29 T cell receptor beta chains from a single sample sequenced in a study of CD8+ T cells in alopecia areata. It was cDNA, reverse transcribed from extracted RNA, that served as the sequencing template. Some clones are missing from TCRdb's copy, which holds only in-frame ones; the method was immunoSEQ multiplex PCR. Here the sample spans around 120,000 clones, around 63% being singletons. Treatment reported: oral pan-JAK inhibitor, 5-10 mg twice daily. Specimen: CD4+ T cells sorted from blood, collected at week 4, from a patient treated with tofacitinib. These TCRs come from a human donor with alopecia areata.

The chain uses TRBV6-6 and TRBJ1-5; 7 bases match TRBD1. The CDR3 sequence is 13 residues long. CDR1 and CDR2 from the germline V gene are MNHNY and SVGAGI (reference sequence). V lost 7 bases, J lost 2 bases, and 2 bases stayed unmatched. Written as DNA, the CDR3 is TGTGCCAGCAACGACAGGGGCAATCAGCCCCAGCATTTT. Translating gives CASNDRGNQPQHF.

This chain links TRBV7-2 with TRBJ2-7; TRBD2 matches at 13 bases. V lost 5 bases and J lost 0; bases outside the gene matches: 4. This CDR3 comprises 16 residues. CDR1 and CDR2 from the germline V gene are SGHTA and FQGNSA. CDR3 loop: CASSAWTSGSSYEQYF. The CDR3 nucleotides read TGTGCCAGCAGCGCGTGGACTAGCGGGAGCTCCTACGAGCAGTACTTC.

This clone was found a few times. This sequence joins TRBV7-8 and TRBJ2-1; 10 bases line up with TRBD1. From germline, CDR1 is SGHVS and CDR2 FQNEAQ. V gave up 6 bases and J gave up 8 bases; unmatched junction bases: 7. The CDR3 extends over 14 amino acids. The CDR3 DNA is TGTGCCAGCAGAGTTGACAGGGGGCGGGATGAGCAGTTCTTC. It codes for CASRVDRGRDEQFF.

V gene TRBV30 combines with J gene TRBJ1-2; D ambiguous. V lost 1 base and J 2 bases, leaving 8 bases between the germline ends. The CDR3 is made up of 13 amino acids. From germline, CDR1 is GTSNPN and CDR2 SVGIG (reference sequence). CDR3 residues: CAWSGTGNYGYTF. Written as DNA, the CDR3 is TGTGCCTGGAGTGGAACTGGGAACTATGGCTACACCTTC.

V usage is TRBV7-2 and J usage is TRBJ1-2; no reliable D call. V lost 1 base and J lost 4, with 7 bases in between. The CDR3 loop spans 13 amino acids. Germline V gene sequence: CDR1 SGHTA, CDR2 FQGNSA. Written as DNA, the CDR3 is TGTGCCAGCAGCTTAGGCACCAGCTATGGCTACACCTTC. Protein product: CASSLGTSYGYTF.

CDR3 amino acids: CASSRDRADTGELFF. In DNA, the CDR3 is TGTGCCAGCAGCCGCGACAGGGCGGACACCGGGGAGCTGTTTTTT. This chain links TRBV7-3 with TRBJ2-2, with TRBD1 identical over 7 bases. Germline V gives CDR1 SGHTA, CDR2 FQGTGA. V was clipped by 5 bases and J by 3 bases; unmatched bases: 6. The length of the CDR3 is 15 residues.

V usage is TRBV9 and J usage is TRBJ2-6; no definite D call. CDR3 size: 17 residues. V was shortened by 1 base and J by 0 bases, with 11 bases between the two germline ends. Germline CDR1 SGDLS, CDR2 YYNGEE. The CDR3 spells CASSVSGSTSGANVLTF. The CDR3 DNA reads TGTGCCAGCAGCGTATCTGGGTCTACCTCTGGGGCCAACGTCCTGACTTTC.

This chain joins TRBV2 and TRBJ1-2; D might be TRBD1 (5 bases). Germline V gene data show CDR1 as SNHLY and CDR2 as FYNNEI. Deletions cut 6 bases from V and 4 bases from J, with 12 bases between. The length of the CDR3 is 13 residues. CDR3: CASREGRTYGYTF. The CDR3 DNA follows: TGTGCCAGCAGAGAGGGACGGACCTATGGCTACACCTTC.

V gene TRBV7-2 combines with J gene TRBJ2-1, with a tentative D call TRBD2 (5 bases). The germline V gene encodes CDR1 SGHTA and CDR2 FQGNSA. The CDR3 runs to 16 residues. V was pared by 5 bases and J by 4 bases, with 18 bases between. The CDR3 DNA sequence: TGTGCCAGCAGCGAGTTGTTTAGAGGGAAATACAATGAGCAGTTCTTC. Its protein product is CASSELFRGKYNEQFF.

The CDR3 DNA sequence: TGTGCCTGGAGTGAGGGTTTTGGGGGCAATCAGCCCCAGCATTTT. This translates into CAWSEGFGGNQPQHF. The V and J genes are TRBV30 and TRBJ1-5; D unresolved. In germline, CDR1 is GTSNPN, CDR2 SVGIG (reference sequence). Trimming removed 1 base at V and 2 bases at J, with 12 bases between. The CDR3 has 15 residues.

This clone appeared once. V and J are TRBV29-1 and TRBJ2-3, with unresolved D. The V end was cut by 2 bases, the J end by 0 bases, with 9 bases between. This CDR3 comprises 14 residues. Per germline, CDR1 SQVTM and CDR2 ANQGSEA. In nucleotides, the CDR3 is TGCAGCGTTGAATCCCTGGAGAGCACAGATACGCAGTATTTT. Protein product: CSVESLESTDTQYF.

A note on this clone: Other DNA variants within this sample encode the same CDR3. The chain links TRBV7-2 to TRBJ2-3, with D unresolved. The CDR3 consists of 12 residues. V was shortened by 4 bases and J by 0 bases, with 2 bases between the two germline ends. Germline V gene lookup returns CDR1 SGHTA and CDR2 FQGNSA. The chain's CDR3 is CASSSSTDTQYF. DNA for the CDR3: TGTGCCAGCAGCTCCAGCACAGATACGCAGTATTTT.

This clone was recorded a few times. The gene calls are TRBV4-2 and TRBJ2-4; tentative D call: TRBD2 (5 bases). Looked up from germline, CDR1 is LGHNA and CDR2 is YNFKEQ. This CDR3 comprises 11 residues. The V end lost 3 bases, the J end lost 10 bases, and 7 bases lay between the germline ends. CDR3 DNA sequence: TGTGCCAGCAGCCAGGAGGATATTCAGTACTTC. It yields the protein CASSQEDIQYF.

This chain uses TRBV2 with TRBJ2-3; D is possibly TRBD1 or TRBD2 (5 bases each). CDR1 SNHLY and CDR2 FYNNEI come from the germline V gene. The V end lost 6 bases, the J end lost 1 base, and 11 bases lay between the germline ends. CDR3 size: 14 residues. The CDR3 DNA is TGTGCCAGCAGAATCCGGGGCGGCACAGATACGCAGTATTTT. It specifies CASRIRGGTDTQYF.

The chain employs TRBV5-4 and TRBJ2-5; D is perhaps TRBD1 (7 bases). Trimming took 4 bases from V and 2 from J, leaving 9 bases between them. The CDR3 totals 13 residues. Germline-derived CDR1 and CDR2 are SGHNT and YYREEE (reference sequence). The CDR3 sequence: CASSAGQQETQYF. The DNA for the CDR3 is TGTGCCAGCAGCGCGGGACAGCAAGAGACCCAGTACTTC.

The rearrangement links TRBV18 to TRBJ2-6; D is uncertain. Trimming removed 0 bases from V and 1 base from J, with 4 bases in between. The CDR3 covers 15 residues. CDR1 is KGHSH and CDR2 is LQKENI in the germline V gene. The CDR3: CASSPPVSGANVLTF. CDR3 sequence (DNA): TGTGCCAGCTCACCACCGGTGTCTGGGGCCAACGTCCTGACTTTC.

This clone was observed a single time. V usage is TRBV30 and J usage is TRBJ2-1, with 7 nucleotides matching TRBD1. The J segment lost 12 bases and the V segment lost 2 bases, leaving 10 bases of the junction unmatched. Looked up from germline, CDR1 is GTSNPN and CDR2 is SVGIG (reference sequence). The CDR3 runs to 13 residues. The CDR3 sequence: CAWSPRTAGGQFF. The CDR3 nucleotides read TGTGCCTGGAGTCCTAGGACCGCAGGGGGGCAGTTCTTC.

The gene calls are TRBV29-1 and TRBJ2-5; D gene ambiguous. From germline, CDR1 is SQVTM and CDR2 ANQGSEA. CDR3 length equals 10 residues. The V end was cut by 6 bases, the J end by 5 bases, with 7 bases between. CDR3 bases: TGCAGCGTAAGGGTCGAGACCCAGTACTTC. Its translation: CSVRVETQYF. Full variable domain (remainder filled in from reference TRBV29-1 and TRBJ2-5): SAVISQKPSRDICQRGTSLTIQCQVDSQVTMMFWYRQQPGQSLTLIATANQGSEATYESGFVIDKFPISRPNLTFSTLTVSNMSPEDSSIYLCSVRVETQYFGPGTRLLVL.

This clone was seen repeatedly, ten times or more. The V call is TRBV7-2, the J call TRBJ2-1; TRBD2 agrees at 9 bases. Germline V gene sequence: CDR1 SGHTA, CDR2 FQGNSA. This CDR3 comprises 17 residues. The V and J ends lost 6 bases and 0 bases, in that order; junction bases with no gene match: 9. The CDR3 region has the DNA TGTGCCAGCAGTTCTAGCGGGGTTCTGAGCTCCTACAATGAGCAGTTCTTC. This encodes CASSSSGVLSSYNEQFF.

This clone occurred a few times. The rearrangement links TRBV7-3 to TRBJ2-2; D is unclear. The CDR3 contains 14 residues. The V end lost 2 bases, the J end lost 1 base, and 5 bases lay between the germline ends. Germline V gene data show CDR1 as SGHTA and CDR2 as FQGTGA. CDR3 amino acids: CASSLLRNTGELFF. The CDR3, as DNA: TGTGCCAGCAGCTTATTACGGAACACCGGGGAGCTGTTTTTT.

CDR3 amino acids: CASSRGGGQPQHF. The CDR3 region has the DNA TGTGCCAGCAGTCGAGGGGGGGGTCAGCCCCAGCATTTT. The V gene is TRBV6-5, the J gene TRBJ1-5; the D gene is possibly TRBD1 (6 bases). The CDR3 covers 13 residues. Per germline, CDR1 MNHEY and CDR2 SVGAGI. Trimming stripped 5 bases from V and 6 bases from J, with 11 bases between.

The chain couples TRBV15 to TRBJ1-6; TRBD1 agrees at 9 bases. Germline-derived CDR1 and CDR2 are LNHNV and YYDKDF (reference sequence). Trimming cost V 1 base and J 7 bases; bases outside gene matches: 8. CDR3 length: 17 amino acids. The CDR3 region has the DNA TGTGCCACCAGCAGAGCTACGGACAGGGGAGGAAATTCACCCCTCCACTTT. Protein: CATSRATDRGGNSPLHF.

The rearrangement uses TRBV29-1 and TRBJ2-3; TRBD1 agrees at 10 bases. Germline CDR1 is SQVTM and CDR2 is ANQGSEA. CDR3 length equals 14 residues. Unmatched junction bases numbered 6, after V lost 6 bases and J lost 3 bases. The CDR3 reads CSVTDRGLTDTQYF. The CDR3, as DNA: TGCAGCGTAACCGACAGGGGGCTGACAGATACGCAGTATTTT.

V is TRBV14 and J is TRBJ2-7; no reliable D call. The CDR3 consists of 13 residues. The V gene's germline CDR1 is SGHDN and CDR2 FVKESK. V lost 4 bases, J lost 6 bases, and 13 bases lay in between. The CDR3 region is CASSLGHKGEQYF. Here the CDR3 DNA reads TGTGCCAGCAGCCTGGGTCATAAGGGCGAGCAGTACTTC.

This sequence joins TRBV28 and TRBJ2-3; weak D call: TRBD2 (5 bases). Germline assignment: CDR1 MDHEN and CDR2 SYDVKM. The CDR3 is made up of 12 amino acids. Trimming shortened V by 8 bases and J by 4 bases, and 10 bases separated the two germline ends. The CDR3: CASGGFSDTQYF. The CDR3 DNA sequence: TGTGCCAGCGGAGGCTTTTCAGATACGCAGTATTTT.

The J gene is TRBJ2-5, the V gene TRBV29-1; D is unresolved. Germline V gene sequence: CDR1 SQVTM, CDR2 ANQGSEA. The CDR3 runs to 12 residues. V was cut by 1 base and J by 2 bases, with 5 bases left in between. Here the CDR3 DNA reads TGCAGCGTTGAAGGGGAACAAGAGACCCAGTACTTC. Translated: CSVEGEQETQYF.

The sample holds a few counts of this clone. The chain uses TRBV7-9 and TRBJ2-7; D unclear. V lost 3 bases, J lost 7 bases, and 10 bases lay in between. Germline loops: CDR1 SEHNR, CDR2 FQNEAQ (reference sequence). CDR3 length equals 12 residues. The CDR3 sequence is CASSLSRFEQYF. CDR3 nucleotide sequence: TGTGCCAGCAGCTTGTCTCGTTTTGAGCAGTACTTC.

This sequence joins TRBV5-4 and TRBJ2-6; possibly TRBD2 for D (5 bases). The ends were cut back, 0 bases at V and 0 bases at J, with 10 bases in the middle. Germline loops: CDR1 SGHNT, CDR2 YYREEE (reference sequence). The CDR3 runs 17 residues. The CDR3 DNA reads TGTGCCAGCAGCTTGGAAAGCGGCAGCTCTGGGGCCAACGTCCTGACTTTC. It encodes CASSLESGSSGANVLTF.

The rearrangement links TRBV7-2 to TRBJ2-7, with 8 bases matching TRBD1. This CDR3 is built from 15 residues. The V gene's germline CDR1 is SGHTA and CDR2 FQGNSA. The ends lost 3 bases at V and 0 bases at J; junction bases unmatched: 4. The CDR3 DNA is TGTGCCAGCAGCTTTGGACAGGGCGCCTCCTACGAGCAGTACTTC. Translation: CASSFGQGASYEQYF.